The 19 T cell receptor beta chains below come from one sample, sequenced in a study of T cell repertoires in cytomegalovirus infection. For these receptors, no antigen is known. Via MiXCR, TCRdb re-called the reads, giving one row per CDR3 protein. The sample has a few hundred thousand distinct CDR3 sequences, around 35% seen once; the top ten hold about a sixth. The source was cultured PBMCs, collected from culture after CMV antigen stimulation. These receptors were collected from a human donor in good health (CMV status not recorded). Some clones in this sample may be carry-over from other donors' samples.

There are a few counts of this clonotype. This chain uses TRBV24-1 with TRBJ2-1, with D unresolved. There are 13 residues in the CDR3. V lost 7 bases and J lost 6, with 12 bases in between. Per germline, CDR1 KGHDR and CDR2 SFDVKD. The CDR3 region has the DNA TGTGCCACCAGCCACGGCCCCCTCAATGAGCAGTTCTTC. Translating it yields CATSHGPLNEQFF.

The chain joins TRBV5-4 to TRBJ1-1; D is possibly TRBD1 (5 bases). The length of the CDR3 is 18 residues. Germline lookup yields CDR1 SGHNT and CDR2 YYREEE (reference sequence). Trimming cost V 1 base and J 2 bases, with 21 bases left between them. CDR3 loop: CASSLSGRGRVGNTEAFF. Written as DNA, the CDR3 is TGTGCCAGCAGCTTGTCGGGCCGGGGCAGGGTGGGTAACACTGAAGCTTTCTTT.

This clonotype was detected only a few times. The V call is TRBV20-1, the J call TRBJ1-4; 7 bases agree with TRBD1. V lost 4 bases, J lost 8 bases, and 7 bases stayed unmatched. CDR3 length: 13 residues. Germline CDR1 and CDR2: DFQATT and SNEGSKA (reference sequence). The CDR3 DNA reads as TGCAGTGCTATACAGGGGAGACGCGAAAAACTGTTTTTT. This gives the protein CSAIQGRREKLFF.

At least ten counts were recorded for this clonotype. This rearrangement joins TRBV7-8 to TRBJ1-1; maybe TRBD1 (5 bases). Trimming shortened V by 5 bases and J by 1 base, and 8 bases separated the two germline ends. This CDR3 has 13 residues. Germline V gene sequence: CDR1 SGHVS, CDR2 FQNEAQ. The DNA of the CDR3 is TGTGCCAGCAGCGAGGGACCGAACACTGAAGCTTTCTTT. It is translated as CASSEGPNTEAFF.

This clonotype was seen repeatedly, ten times or more. The genes are TRBV7-2 and TRBJ1-5; D is unclear. V was cut by 4 bases and J by 7 bases, with 11 bases left in between. The CDR3 loop spans 13 amino acids. From germline, CDR1 is SGHTA and CDR2 FQGNSA. CDR3 sequence reads: CASSSGMGQPQHF. The CDR3 bases are TGTGCCAGCAGCTCGGGTATGGGGCAGCCCCAGCATTTT.

V is TRBV4-3 and J is TRBJ2-2, with 7 bases identical to TRBD2. The junction had 5 bases not matched to a gene; V was cut back by 0 bases and J by 1 base. This CDR3 region has 17 residues. Germline V gives CDR1 LGHNA, CDR2 YSLEER. Here the CDR3 reads CASSQDRASGNTGELFF. CDR3 sequence (DNA): TGCGCCAGCAGCCAAGATAGGGCTAGCGGGAACACCGGGGAGCTGTTTTTT.

The V gene is TRBV15, the J gene TRBJ2-1; 7 positions agree with TRBD2. Germline V gene lookup returns CDR1 LNHNV and CDR2 YYDKDF (reference sequence). V dropped 0 bases and J dropped 9; count of bases not matched to a gene: 11. CDR3 length: 16 residues. This chain's CDR3 is CATSRDLGGRAGEQFF. The CDR3 DNA reads as TGTGCCACCAGCAGAGACCTTGGTGGGAGGGCCGGTGAGCAGTTCTTC.

The V and J genes are TRBV29-1 and TRBJ1-3, with D possibly matching TRBD1 (5 bases). CDR3 length: 12 residues. Between the trimmed V and J ends, which lost 8 bases and 4 bases, there was a span of 12 bases. Germline V gene data show CDR1 as SQVTM and CDR2 as ANQGSEA. CDR3 sequence reads: CSSLGPGNTIYF. In DNA form, the CDR3 reads TGCAGCTCTCTGGGGCCAGGAAACACCATATATTTT.

The rearrangement uses TRBV6-4 and TRBJ2-7; 11 bases align to TRBD2. Trimming at V came to 3 bases and at J to 2 bases, leaving 0 bases not matched to a gene. Germline-derived CDR1 and CDR2 are MRHNA and SNTAGT. This CDR3 has 14 amino acids. The CDR3 DNA is TGTGCCAGCAGTGAGACTAGCGGGACCTACGAGCAGTACGTC. Translation: CASSETSGTYEQYV.

This clonotype appeared a single time. The chain combines TRBV20-1 with TRBJ2-7; no clear D. Germline lookup yields CDR1 DFQATT and CDR2 SNEGSKA (reference sequence). The CDR3 contains 11 residues. The V and J ends lost 3 bases and 3 bases respectively, with 6 bases between them. CDR3 amino acids: CSARSNYEQYF. The CDR3 nucleotides read TGCAGTGCTAGGTCGAACTACGAGCAGTACTTC.

This clonotype showed up just a few times. The chain has TRBV19 and TRBJ2-2; D gene uncertain. Germline V lookup: CDR1 LNHDA, CDR2 SQIVND (reference sequence). V was cut by 5 bases and J by 1 base, with 8 bases left in between. The CDR3 loop spans 14 amino acids. CDR3 protein: CASSLRQNTGELFF. CDR3 sequence (DNA): TGTGCCAGTAGTCTCCGGCAGAACACCGGGGAGCTGTTTTTT.

The genes are TRBV27 and TRBJ2-1; D possibly matches TRBD1 or TRBD2 (5 bases each). Trimming removed 6 bases at V and 0 bases at J, with 30 bases between. Germline CDR1 reads MNHEY; CDR2 reads SMNVEV (reference sequence). CDR3 length equals 21 residues. DNA of the CDR3: TGTGCCAGCAGCGTCCGGACGGGGACCCTGTTGGCCCCGAGCTCCTACAATGAGCAGTTCTTC. As protein: CASSVRTGTLLAPSSYNEQFF.

The V gene is TRBV6-5, the J gene TRBJ2-1, with D possibly TRBD2 on 5 matching bases. The V gene's germline CDR1 is MNHEY and CDR2 SVGAGI. With 5 bases removed from V and 12 bases from J, the gap between germline ends came to 23 bases. The CDR3 contains 15 residues. Here the CDR3 DNA reads TGTGCCAGCAGTACCCCTTCTTCGGGATCGAGAGGGCAGTTCTTC. Translated, it gives CASSTPSSGSRGQFF.

The rearrangement joins TRBV15 to TRBJ1-1; maybe TRBD1 (5 bases). V was pared by 0 bases and J by 6 bases, with 11 bases between. The germline V gene has CDR1 LNHNV and CDR2 YYDKDF (reference sequence). This CDR3 has 14 amino acids. The CDR3 coding sequence is TGTGCCACCAGCAGAGAAGTGCAGGGCTCTGAAGCTTTCTTT. It yields the protein CATSREVQGSEAFF.

The chain joins TRBV7-8 to TRBJ2-7; no definite D call. Germline assignment: CDR1 SGHVS and CDR2 FQNEAQ. The CDR3 length is 15 residues. V lost 3 bases, J lost 0 bases, and 12 bases lay in between. The CDR3 DNA sequence: TGTGCCAGCAGCTTGTTTGTGAGCGCCTCCTACGAGCAGTACTTC. This translates into CASSLFVSASYEQYF.

This clonotype appeared many times. This sequence joins TRBV7-2 and TRBJ1-2, with TRBD1 identical over 9 bases. CDR1 is SGHTA, CDR2 FQGNSA, per germline. Trimming removed 5 bases from V and 3 bases from J; junction bases left unmatched: 7. The CDR3 spans 15 residues. CDR3 coding DNA: TGTGCCAGCAGCCCGAGGACAGGGGTGGACTATGGCTACACCTTC. Translated: CASSPRTGVDYGYTF.

This clonotype has just a few counts. The chain recombines TRBV19 with TRBJ2-1, with TRBD1 matching over 8 bases. This CDR3 is built from 14 residues. Germline CDR1 LNHDA, CDR2 SQIVND (reference sequence). J gave up 7 bases and V 3 bases, and 5 bases lay outside the gene matches. CDR3 region: CASSIRTGWNEQFF. CDR3 sequence (DNA): TGTGCCAGTAGTATTAGGACAGGGTGGAATGAGCAGTTCTTC.

This clonotype turned up a few times. The genes are TRBV28 and TRBJ2-1; TRBD2 might be the D (5 bases). Trimming stripped 4 bases from V and 16 bases from J, with 23 bases between. The CDR3 runs to 14 residues. Germline assignment: CDR1 MDHEN and CDR2 SYDVKM. The DNA for the CDR3 is TGTGCCAGCAGTTCACCTGCCAGGACTGGACCCCCCTTCTTC. Its protein product is CASSSPARTGPPFF.

This clonotype was found many times. V gene TRBV28 combines with J gene TRBJ2-5; D is uncertain. Germline V gene sequence: CDR1 MDHEN, CDR2 SYDVKM. The CDR3 covers 14 residues. Trimming took 6 bases from V and 2 from J, leaving 13 bases between them. The CDR3 sequence: CASSPVRGQETQYF. The CDR3 DNA is TGTGCCAGCAGCCCCGTGAGAGGTCAAGAGACCCAGTACTTC.